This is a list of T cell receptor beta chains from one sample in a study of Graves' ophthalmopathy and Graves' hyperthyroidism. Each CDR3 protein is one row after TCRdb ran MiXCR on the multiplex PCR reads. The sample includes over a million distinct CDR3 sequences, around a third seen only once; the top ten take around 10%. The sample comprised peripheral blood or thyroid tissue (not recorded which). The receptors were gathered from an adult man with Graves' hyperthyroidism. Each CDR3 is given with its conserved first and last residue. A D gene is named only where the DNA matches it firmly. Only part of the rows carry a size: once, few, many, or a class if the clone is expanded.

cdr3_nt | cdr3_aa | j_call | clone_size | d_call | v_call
TGCGCCAGCAGTCGCTCCGACAGCTCAGCTAACTATGGCTACACCTTC | CASSRSDSSANYGYTF | TRBJ1-2 | many | . | TRBV4-1
TGTGCCAGCAGCTCACTCGGGGGGCACTCTACTCAGCCCCAGCATTTT | CASSSLGGHSTQPQHF | TRBJ1-5 | many | . | TRBV7-2
TGTGCCAGCAGCGTACCGGGACAGGGAGTCGTGGATAATTCACCCCTCCACTTT | CASSVPGQGVVDNSPLHF | TRBJ1-6 | . | TRBD1 | TRBV5-5
TGTGCCAGCAGTCCCGGGACTAGCGGACCCTACAATGAGCAGTTCTTC | CASSPGTSGPYNEQFF | TRBJ2-1 | . | TRBD2 | TRBV12-3/TRBV12-4
TGTGCCACCAGCAGAGTTGGGGCACTACCATACGAGCAGTACTTC | CATSRVGALPYEQYF | TRBJ2-7 | . | . | TRBV15
TGTGCCTGGATCCAGGGATCGAACACTGAAGTTTTCTTT | CAWIQGSNTEVFF | TRBJ1-1 | . | . | TRBV30
TGTGCCAGCAGCACGCGGACTAGCTACGAGCAGTACTTC | CASSTRTSYEQYF | TRBJ2-7 | few | TRBD2 | TRBV7-8
TGTGCTAGTGGTCAGAGACCCCTAGACAGACTGAACACTGAAGCTTTCTTT | CASGQRPLDRLNTEAFF | TRBJ1-1 | . | . | TRBV12-5
TGCGCCAGCAGCTCCGACAATAGGGACCGGAGCTCTGGGGCCAACGTCCTGACTTTC | CASSSDNRDRSSGANVLTF | TRBJ2-6 | many | . | TRBV5-1
TGTGCCAGTAGTCCGACTAGCGGGAGCGAGCAGTACTTC | CASSPTSGSEQYF | TRBJ2-7 | many | TRBD2 | TRBV19
TGCGCCAGCAGCCCGCTCTTGGGAATCGGGGAGCTGTTTTTT | CASSPLLGIGELFF | TRBJ2-2 | many | . | TRBV4-3
TGTGCCAGCAGCGCGCAAACTCCCGGGACAGGGGTGCAGCAGTACTTC | CASSAQTPGTGVQQYF | TRBJ2-7 | . | TRBD1 | TRBV4-2
TGTGCCAGCAGTTGGGCAGGCTGGAATGAAAAACTGTTTTTT | CASSWAGWNEKLFF | TRBJ1-4 | . | . | TRBV27
TGTGCCAGCAGCCAAGATCTCAGGCAGTATGGCTACACCTTC | CASSQDLRQYGYTF | TRBJ1-2 | many | . | TRBV14
TGCAGTGCTTACGCACCGGGACTTCAAGAGACCCAGTACTTC | CSAYAPGLQETQYF | TRBJ2-5 | many | . | TRBV20-1
TGTGCCAGCGCCCCGACTAGCGGAAGCACAGATACGCAGTATTTT | CASAPTSGSTDTQYF | TRBJ2-3 | few | TRBD2 | TRBV7-9
TGTGCCACCAGCACCGACGGGGAAGAGACCCAGTACTTC | CATSTDGEETQYF | TRBJ2-5 | . | . | TRBV15
TGTGCCAGCAGTGAGGACCTACCGGGGGAGACCCAGTACTTC | CASSEDLPGETQYF | TRBJ2-5 | . | . | TRBV2
TGTGCCAGCAGAGAGGACAGGCACTATGGCTACACCTTC | CASREDRHYGYTF | TRBJ1-2 | few | TRBD1 | TRBV2
TGTGCCAGCACCGAAAAATATAGCAATCAGCCCCAGCATTTT | CASTEKYSNQPQHF | TRBJ1-5 | . | . | TRBV6-1
TGTGCCAGCTCACCACCGGGTGGCAGGGCAGAGACCCAGTACTTC | CASSPPGGRAETQYF | TRBJ2-5 | . | . | TRBV10-2
TGCAGTGCAAGGACTAGCGGGAGTCCCTACGAGCAGTACTTC | CSARTSGSPYEQYF | TRBJ2-7 | many | TRBD2 | TRBV20-1
TGTGCCAGCAGCCAAACGGGAGGCGAATTGGAGCCCCAGCATTTT | CASSQTGGELEPQHF | TRBJ1-5 | many | . | TRBV6-2/TRBV6-3
TGCAGCGCCAGACAGGATCTTCCGTTCGCCTACGAGCAGTACTTC | CSARQDLPFAYEQYF | TRBJ2-7 | many | . | TRBV29-1
TGCGCCAGCAGCTTGGCCAATACGATTGGGGGAGAGACCCAGTACTTC | CASSLANTIGGETQYF | TRBJ2-5 | few | . | TRBV5-1
TGCAGCTTATTCTGGGATGGTTGGAGCTCTGGAAACACCATATATTTT | CSLFWDGWSSGNTIYF | TRBJ1-3 | . | . | TRBV29-1